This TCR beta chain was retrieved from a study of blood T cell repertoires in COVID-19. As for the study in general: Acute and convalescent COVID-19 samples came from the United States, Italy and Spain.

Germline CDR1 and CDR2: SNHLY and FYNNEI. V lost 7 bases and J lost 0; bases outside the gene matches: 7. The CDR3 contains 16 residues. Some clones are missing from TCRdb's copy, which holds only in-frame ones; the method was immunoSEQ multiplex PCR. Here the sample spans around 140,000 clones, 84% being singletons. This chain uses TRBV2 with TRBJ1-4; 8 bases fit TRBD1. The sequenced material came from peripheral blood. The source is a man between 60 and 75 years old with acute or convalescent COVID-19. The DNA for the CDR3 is TGTGCCAGCACCGACAGGGGCCCTGCAACTAATGAAAAACTGTTTTTT. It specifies CASTDRGPATNEKLFF.